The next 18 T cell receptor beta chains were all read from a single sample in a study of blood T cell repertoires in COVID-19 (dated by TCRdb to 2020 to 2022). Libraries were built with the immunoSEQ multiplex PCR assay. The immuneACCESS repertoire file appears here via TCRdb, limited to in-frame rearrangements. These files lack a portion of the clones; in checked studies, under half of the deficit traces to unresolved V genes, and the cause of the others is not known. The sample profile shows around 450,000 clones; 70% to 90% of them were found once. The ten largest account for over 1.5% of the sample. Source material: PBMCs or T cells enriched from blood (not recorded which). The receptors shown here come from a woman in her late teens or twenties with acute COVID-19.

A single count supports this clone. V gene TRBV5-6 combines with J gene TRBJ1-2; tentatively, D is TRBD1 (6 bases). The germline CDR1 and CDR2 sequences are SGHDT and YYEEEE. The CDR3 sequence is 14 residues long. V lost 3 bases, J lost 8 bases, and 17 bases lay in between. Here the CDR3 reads CASSYLTGNEGYTF. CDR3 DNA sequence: TGTGCCAGCAGCTATTTAACAGGGAACGAGGGCTACACCTTC.

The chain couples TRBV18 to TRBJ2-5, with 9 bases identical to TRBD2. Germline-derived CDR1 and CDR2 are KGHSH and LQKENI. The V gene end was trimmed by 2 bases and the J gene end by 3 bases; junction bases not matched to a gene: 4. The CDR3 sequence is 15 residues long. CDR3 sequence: CASSPGGGAEETQYF. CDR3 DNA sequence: TGTGCCAGCTCACCAGGCGGGGGGGCCGAAGAGACCCAGTACTTC.

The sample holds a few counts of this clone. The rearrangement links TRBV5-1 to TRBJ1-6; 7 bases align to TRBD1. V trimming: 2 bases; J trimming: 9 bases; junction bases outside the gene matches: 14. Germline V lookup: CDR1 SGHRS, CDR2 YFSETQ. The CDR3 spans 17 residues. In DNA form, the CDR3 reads TGCGCCAGCAGCTTAGGGGTACGACAGGGCGGGATTTCACCCCTCCACTTT. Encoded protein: CASSLGVRQGGISPLHF.

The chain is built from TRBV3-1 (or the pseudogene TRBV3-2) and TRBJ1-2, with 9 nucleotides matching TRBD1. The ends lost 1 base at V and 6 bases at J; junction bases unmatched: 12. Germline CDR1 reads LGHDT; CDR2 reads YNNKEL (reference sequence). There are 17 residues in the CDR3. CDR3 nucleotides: TGTGCCAGCAGCCAAGTGGTTCGTACAGGGGGCGCGGATGGCTACACCTTC. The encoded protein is CASSQVVRTGGADGYTF.

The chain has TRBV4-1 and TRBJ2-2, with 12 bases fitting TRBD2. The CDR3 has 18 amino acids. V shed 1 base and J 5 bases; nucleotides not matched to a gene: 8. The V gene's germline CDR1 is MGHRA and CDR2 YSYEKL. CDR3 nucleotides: TGCGCCAGCAGCCAAGCCTGGGGGGGACTAGCGGGTACCGGGGAGCTGTTTTTT. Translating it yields CASSQAWGGLAGTGELFF.

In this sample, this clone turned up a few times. The CDR3 DNA is TGTGCCACCAGCAGAGGGACTAGCGGTACCGGGGAGCTGTTTTTT. Its translation is CATSRGTSGTGELFF. The chain combines TRBV15 with TRBJ2-2; 10 nucleotides agree with TRBD2. Germline V lookup: CDR1 LNHNV, CDR2 YYDKDF (reference sequence). The CDR3 has 15 residues. The V segment lost 1 base and the J segment 5 bases; nucleotides outside the gene matches: 1.

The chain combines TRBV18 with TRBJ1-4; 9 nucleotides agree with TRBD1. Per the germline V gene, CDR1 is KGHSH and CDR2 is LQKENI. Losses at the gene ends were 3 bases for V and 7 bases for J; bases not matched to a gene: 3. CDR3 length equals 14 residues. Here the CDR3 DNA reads TGTGCCAGCTCACCGGGACAGGGTGGTGAAAAACTGTTTTTT. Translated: CASSPGQGGEKLFF. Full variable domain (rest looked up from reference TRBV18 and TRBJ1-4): NAGVMQNPRHLVRRRGQEARLRCSPMKGHSHVYWYRQLPEEGLKFMVYLQKENIIDESGMPKERFSAEFPKEGPSILRIQQVVRGDSAAYFCASSPGQGGEKLFFGSGTQLSVL.

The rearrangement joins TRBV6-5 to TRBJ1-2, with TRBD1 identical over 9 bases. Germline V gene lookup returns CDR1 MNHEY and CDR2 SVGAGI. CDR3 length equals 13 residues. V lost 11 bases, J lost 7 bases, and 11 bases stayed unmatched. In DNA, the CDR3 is TGTGCCTTACAGGGGGCAGGAATTAGTGGCTACACCTTC. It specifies CALQGAGISGYTF.

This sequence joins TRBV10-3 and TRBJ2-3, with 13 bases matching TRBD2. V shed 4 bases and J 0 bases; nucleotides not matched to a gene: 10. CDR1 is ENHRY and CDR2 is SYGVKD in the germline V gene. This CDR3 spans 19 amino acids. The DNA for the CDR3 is TGTGCCATCAGTGGAACTAGCGGGGGGGCGAGGCTTAGCACAGATACGCAGTATTTT. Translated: CAISGTSGGARLSTDTQYF.

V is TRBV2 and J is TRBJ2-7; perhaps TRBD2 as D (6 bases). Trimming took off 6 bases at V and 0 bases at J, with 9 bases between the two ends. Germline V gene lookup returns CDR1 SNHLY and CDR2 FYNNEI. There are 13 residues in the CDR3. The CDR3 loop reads CASRGGLSYEQYF. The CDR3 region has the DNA TGTGCCAGCAGGGGAGGACTCTCCTACGAGCAGTACTTC.

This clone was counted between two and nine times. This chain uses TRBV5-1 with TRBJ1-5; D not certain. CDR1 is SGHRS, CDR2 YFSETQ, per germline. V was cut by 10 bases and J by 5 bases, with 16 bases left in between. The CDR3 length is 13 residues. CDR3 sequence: CASWTGSHQPQHF. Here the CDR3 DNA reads TGCGCCTCCTGGACGGGGAGCCATCAGCCCCAGCATTTT.

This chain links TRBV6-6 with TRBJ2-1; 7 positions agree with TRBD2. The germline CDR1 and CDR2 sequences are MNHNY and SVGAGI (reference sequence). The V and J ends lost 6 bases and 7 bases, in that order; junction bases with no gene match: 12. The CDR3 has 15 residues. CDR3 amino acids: CASRGGQLAVNEQFF. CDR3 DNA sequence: TGTGCCAGCAGGGGGGGTCAGCTAGCGGTAAATGAGCAGTTCTTC.

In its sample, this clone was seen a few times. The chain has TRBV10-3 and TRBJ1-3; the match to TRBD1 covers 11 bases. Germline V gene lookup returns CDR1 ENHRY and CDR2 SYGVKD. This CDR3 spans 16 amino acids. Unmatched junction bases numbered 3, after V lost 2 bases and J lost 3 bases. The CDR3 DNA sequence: TGTGCCATCAGTGAGCCGGGACAGGGGGTTGGAAACACCATATATTTT. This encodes CAISEPGQGVGNTIYF.

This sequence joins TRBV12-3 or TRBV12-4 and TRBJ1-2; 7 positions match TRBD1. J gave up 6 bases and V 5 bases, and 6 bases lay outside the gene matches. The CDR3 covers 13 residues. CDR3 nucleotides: TGTGCCAGCAGTCCGTCGACAGGGAATGGCTACACCTTC. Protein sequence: CASSPSTGNGYTF.

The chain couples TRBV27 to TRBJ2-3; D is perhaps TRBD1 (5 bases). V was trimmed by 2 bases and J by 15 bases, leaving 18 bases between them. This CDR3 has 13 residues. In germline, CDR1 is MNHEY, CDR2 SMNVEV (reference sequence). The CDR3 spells CASSLNFTGSFYF. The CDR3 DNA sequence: TGTGCCAGCAGTTTAAATTTCACAGGTTCATTTTATTTT.

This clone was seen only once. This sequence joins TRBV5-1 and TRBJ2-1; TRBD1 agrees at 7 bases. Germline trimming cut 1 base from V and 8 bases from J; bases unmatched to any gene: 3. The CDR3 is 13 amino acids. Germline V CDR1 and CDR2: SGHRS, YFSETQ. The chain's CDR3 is CASSLRGLDEQFF. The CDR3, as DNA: TGCGCCAGCAGCTTGAGGGGGCTCGATGAGCAGTTCTTC. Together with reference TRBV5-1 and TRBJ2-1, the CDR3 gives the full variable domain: KAGVTQTPRYLIKTRGQQVTLSCSPISGHRSVSWYQQTPGQGLQFLFEYFSETQRNKGNFPGRFSGRQFSNSRSEMNVSTLELGDSALYLCASSLRGLDEQFFGPGTRLTVL.

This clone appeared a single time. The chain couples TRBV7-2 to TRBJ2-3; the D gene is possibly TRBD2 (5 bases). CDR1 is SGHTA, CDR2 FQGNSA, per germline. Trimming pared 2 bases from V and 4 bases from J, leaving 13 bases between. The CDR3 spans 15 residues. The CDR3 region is CASSLSTSSADTQYF. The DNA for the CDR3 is TGTGCCAGCAGCTTAAGTACTAGTAGCGCAGATACGCAGTATTTT.

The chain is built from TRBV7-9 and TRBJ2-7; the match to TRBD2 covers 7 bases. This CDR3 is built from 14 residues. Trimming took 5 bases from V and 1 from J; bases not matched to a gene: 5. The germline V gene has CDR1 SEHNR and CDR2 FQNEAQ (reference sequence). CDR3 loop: CASSPPGRSYEQYF. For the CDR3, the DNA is TGTGCCAGCAGCCCCCCCGGGAGGTCCTACGAGCAGTACTTC.